The clone carrying this T cell receptor (beta chain) was observed a few times. The target antigen is unknown. Unfractionated PBMC were spiked with known numbers of KT2 clone cells. Each cDNA got a UMI-containing oligo ligated at its 3' end. An equimolar mix of RC1.1 and RC1.2 primed the beta chain across TRBC1 and TRBC2. Using its own MiXCR run on the UMI-ligation and nested PCR reads, TCRdb lists one record per CDR3 protein. The sample gives just under 50,000 distinct CDR3 sequences, 11% of which show up once; more than 9% is in the top ten. The CDR3 is 16 residues long. After removal of 0 bases from V and 0 bases from J, the junction contained 1 base not matched to a gene. CDR1 and CDR2 (germline): LGHDT, YNNKEL (reference sequence). The data are from a study of quantifying T cell responses using KT2 cells. Whole-study context: RNA was reverse transcribed with TCR alpha and beta constant-region primers.

Regarding the study as a whole: Even the lowest spike-in, about one KT2 cell per 100,000 PBMC, yielded detectable KT2 sequences. Input KT2 cell number predicted KT2 alpha and beta sequence counts linearly over several orders of magnitude.

The rearrangement links TRBV3-1 to TRBJ1-4; 7 bases are a match to TRBD1. The sample taken for sequencing was PBMCs spiked with cells of the T cell clone KT2. The TCR originated in a human donor. The CDR3 spells CASSQEGTATNEKLFF. In DNA, the CDR3 is TGTGCCAGCAGCCAAGAAGGGACAGCAACTAATGAAAAACTGTTTTTT.